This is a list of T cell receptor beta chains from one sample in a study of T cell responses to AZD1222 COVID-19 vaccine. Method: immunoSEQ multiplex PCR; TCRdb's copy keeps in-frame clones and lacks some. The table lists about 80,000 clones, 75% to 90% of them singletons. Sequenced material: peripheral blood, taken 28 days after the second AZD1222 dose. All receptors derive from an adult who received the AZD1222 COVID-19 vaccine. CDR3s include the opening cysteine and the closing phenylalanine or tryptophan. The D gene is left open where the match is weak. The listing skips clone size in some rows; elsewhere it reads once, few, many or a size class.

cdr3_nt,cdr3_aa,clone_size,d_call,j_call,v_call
TGCGCCAGCAGCTTGGTGGCGGAGTTTAATTCACCCCTCCACTTT,CASSLVAEFNSPLHF,-,-,TRBJ1-6,TRBV5-1
TGCAGTGCTAGAGACCGCCCCATCACCTTC,CSARDRPITF,-,-,TRBJ1-2,TRBV20-1
TGTGCCAGCAGTCCTAGCGGGGGGGATGGGGAGACCCAGTACTTC,CASSPSGGDGETQYF,-,TRBD2,TRBJ2-5,TRBV28
TGTGCCAGCAGCCTAGGACAGGAGAGTTCACCCCTCCACTTT,CASSLGQESSPLHF,-,TRBD1,TRBJ1-6,TRBV6-5
TGTGCCAGCTTCCGGGACAAGAACACTGAAGCTTTCTTT,CASFRDKNTEAFF,-,-,TRBJ1-1,TRBV7-9
TGTGCCAGCAGCTTGGGTCGAACTAGCACAGATACGCAGTATTTT,CASSLGRTSTDTQYF,-,-,TRBJ2-3,TRBV11-3
TGTGCCACCAGTGATAGGACATACGATCAGCCCCAGCATTTT,CATSDRTYDQPQHF,-,-,TRBJ1-5,TRBV24-1
TGTGCCAGCAGTGAAACCGGGACCTCATACAATGAGCAGTTCTTC,CASSETGTSYNEQFF,-,-,TRBJ2-1,TRBV6-1
TGTGCCAGCGAAGACAGTAGCAATCAGCCCCAGCATTTT,CASEDSSNQPQHF,once,-,TRBJ1-5,TRBV12-3/TRBV12-4
TGTGCCACTTCAGAGACATACATAGGAAACACCATATATTTT,CATSETYIGNTIYF,-,-,TRBJ1-3,TRBV19
TGTGCCAGCAGTGACAGGGGGCCTTTTGAAAAACTGTTTTTT,CASSDRGPFEKLFF,-,TRBD1,TRBJ1-4,TRBV25-1
TGTGCCAGCAGAGGGACTAAGGGTGGCTACACCTTC,CASRGTKGGYTF,-,-,TRBJ1-2,TRBV27
TGTGCCATCAGTGAGCGGTGGCAGAACGTTTCACCCCTCCACTTT,CAISERWQNVSPLHF,few,-,TRBJ1-6,TRBV10-3
TGTGCCAGCAGGACAGGGGGGTATGGCTACACCTTC,CASRTGGYGYTF,-,TRBD1,TRBJ1-2,TRBV28
TGTGCCAGCAGCTTAGGGAGCAATGAGCAGTTCTTC,CASSLGSNEQFF,-,-,TRBJ2-1,TRBV7-2
TGTGCCAGCAGTTACACAAGGGGGGCTTCACCCCTCCACTTT,CASSYTRGASPLHF,-,-,TRBJ1-6,TRBV6-6
TGTGCCAGCTCACCATTCACAGGCGACGAGCAGTACTTC,CASSPFTGDEQYF,-,-,TRBJ2-7,TRBV18
TGCGCCAGCAGACCCTTGGGGTCGAACACCGGGGAGCTGTTTTTT,CASRPLGSNTGELFF,-,-,TRBJ2-2,TRBV5-1
TGTGCCAGCTCGACAAGACAGGGCCAAGAGACCCAGTACTTC,CASSTRQGQETQYF,-,TRBD1,TRBJ2-5,TRBV18
TGTGCCAGTAGTGGAAACCCTTATAATTCACCCCTCCACTTT,CASSGNPYNSPLHF,-,-,TRBJ1-6,TRBV19
TGTGCCAGTAGTATTGGCCGAAGTAAAGCTTTCTTT,CASSIGRSKAFF,-,-,TRBJ1-1,TRBV19
TGTGCCAGCAGCGTAGGGGGGCTTTTAACAGATACGCAGTATTTT,CASSVGGLLTDTQYF,once,-,TRBJ2-3,TRBV9
TGCGCCAGCAGCTTGCGGCGCAGGGAAGAGACCCAGTACTTC,CASSLRRREETQYF,-,-,TRBJ2-5,TRBV5-1
TGTGCCAGCACCAACGTAAGAGGCAGCCAGAAGCAGTACTTC,CASTNVRGSQKQYF,-,-,TRBJ2-7,TRBV28
TGCAGCGTTGGAGGGACGGAGGGAAATCGACAGGATACGCAGTATTTT,CSVGGTEGNRQDTQYF,-,-,TRBJ2-3,TRBV29-1
TGTGCCAGCAGCTTGTGGGGGCAGGGTGAAAAACTGTTTTTT,CASSLWGQGEKLFF,-,-,TRBJ1-4,TRBV5-8
TGTGCCAGCAGCCCCGGGAATAACTATGGCTACACCTTC,CASSPGNNYGYTF,-,-,TRBJ1-2,TRBV11-2
TGCGCCAGCAGCTCCGACACGGATCAGCCCCAGCATTTT,CASSSDTDQPQHF,-,-,TRBJ1-5,TRBV5-1
TGTGCCAGCAGCCCTCTGACCGAGTATGAAAAACTGTTTTTT,CASSPLTEYEKLFF,-,-,TRBJ1-4,TRBV7-6
TGTGCCAGCAGCTTGGACAAAAGTTATGGCTACACCTTC,CASSLDKSYGYTF,-,-,TRBJ1-2,TRBV7-9
TGTGCCAGCAGCGCAGGGCTCTGGACAGAGAAAGAGACCCAGTACTTC,CASSAGLWTEKETQYF,-,-,TRBJ2-5,TRBV9
TGTGCCAGCAGCTTAAGGGGGGGTGCCACTGAAGCTTTCTTT,CASSLRGGATEAFF,-,-,TRBJ1-1,TRBV7-3
TGTGCCAGCAGTGACCAGGCAGGGGCCCAGCCCCAGCATTTT,CASSDQAGAQPQHF,-,-,TRBJ1-5,TRBV6-4
TGTGCCAGCAGCTTGGGGGGGGCCTCGGAAGAGACCCAGTACTTC,CASSLGGASEETQYF,-,-,TRBJ2-5,TRBV5-4
TGTGCCAGCAGCCAAGGCCCAGCCCCGGGGTCACCCCTCCACTTT,CASSQGPAPGSPLHF,-,-,TRBJ1-6,TRBV14
TGTGCCTGGAGTGGAGCCTACGAGCAGTACTTC,CAWSGAYEQYF,-,-,TRBJ2-7,TRBV30
TGCGCCAGCAGCCACCTAGCGGGAAGTATCAACGAGCAGTACTTC,CASSHLAGSINEQYF,-,TRBD2,TRBJ2-7,TRBV4-1
TGTGCCTGGAGTGTAACAGGGGGTGCTGAAGCTTTCTTT,CAWSVTGGAEAFF,-,TRBD1,TRBJ1-1,TRBV30
TGTGCCAGCAGCGGAGACGCCGGAGGCTCTGAAGCTTTCTTT,CASSGDAGGSEAFF,-,-,TRBJ1-1,TRBV2
TGTGCCAGCAGCTTAGGGCTACGGGACAGCTATGGCTACACCTTC,CASSLGLRDSYGYTF,-,TRBD1,TRBJ1-2,TRBV7-9
TGTGCCAGCAGTTTAATAAACACTGAAGCTTTCTTT,CASSLINTEAFF,-,-,TRBJ1-1,TRBV28
TGTGCCAGCAGCATCGGGTTCGGGGAGCTGTTTTTT,CASSIGFGELFF,-,-,TRBJ2-2,TRBV7-3
TGCAGCGTTCACGGGATCTATGGCTACACCTTC,CSVHGIYGYTF,-,-,TRBJ1-2,TRBV29-1
TGTGCCACCAGCAGAGATCGGCAGAACACCTACGAGCAGTACTTC,CATSRDRQNTYEQYF,-,-,TRBJ2-7,TRBV15
TGTGCCAGCAGTTCGGGAAGCCGAGACAGGGGCAATGGCTACACCTTC,CASSSGSRDRGNGYTF,-,TRBD1,TRBJ1-2,TRBV28
TGTGCCAGTGGTACAGGGCCCCCAACTAATGAAAAACTGTTTTTT,CASGTGPPTNEKLFF,-,-,TRBJ1-4,TRBV28
TGTGCCAGCAGCGTCTGGGGGAGAAATGAGCAGTTCTTC,CASSVWGRNEQFF,medium-sized,-,TRBJ2-1,TRBV9
TGTGCCAGCAGCGGGGGGACATTCTACAATGAGCAGTTCTTC,CASSGGTFYNEQFF,-,-,TRBJ2-1,TRBV11-2
TGCAGCGTGGCGGACAGGGGCAATCAGCCCCAGCATTTT,CSVADRGNQPQHF,-,TRBD1,TRBJ1-5,TRBV29-1